This TCR beta chain was sequenced in a study of CD8 T cells in Susac syndrome. With random hexamers, reverse transcription was performed on roughly 0.5 to 1 ug of RNA. TCRdb passed the immunoSEQ multiplex PCR reads through MiXCR, listing each CDR3 protein once. The table shows 200,000 to 250,000 distinct CDR3 sequences, with 80% to 95% occurring only once. The clonotype originates from a human donor with multiple sclerosis. Input material: CD4+ T cells from PBMCs.

The CDR3 region has the DNA TGTGCCAGCAGTGCCCCGAGACAGGGAAATTCCTACGAGCAGTACTTC. This translates into CASSAPRQGNSYEQYF. This sequence joins TRBV6-1 and TRBJ2-7; TRBD1 agrees at 7 bases. Trimming removed 4 bases from V and 1 base from J; junction bases left unmatched: 10. This CDR3 contains 16 residues. From germline, CDR1 is MNHNS and CDR2 SASEGT.